This TCR beta chain appears in the sequencing data of a study of shared clonotypes between healthy human individuals. Authors' processing steps: ImmunoSEQ only sent back junction sequences with no quality scores, so filtering was done differently. Assay used: immunoSEQ multiplex PCR; TCRdb lists only in-frame clones, some missing. Clone size and the V and J calls come from that table; the DNA yielded D and trimming. The data show just over 2,000,000 clones, 85% to 95% seen once. CDR3 size: 14 residues. V was trimmed by 0 bases and J by 5 bases, leaving 7 bases between them. Germline values: CDR1 LGHNA, CDR2 YSLEER.

Input material: naive CD4+ T cells sorted from blood. Specified subset: CD45RA+ positively selected. This TCR derives from a man between 18 and 35 years old in good health. V gene TRBV4-3 combines with J gene TRBJ2-2, with D tentatively TRBD2 (5 bases). The CDR3 bases are TGCGCCAGCAGCCAAGAATCGGGAACCGGGGAGCTGTTTTTT. Its translation: CASSQESGTGELFF.